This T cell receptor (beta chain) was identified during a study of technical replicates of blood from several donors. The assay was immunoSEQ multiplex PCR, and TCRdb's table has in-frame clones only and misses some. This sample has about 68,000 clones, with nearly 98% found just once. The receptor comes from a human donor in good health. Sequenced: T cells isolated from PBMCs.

CDR3 in amino acids: CASSLFPRGSLNTEAFF. CDR3 nucleotides: TGTGCCAGCAGCTTGTTCCCCAGGGGGTCTTTGAACACTGAAGCTTTCTTT. The V call is TRBV5-4, the J call TRBJ1-1; 7 bases are shared with TRBD1. The CDR3 is 17 residues long. The germline V gene has CDR1 SGHNT and CDR2 YYREEE (reference sequence). The V and J ends lost 1 base and 0 bases, in that order; junction bases with no gene match: 9.